The 8 T cell receptor beta chains below come from one sample, sequenced in a study of cytomegalovirus exposure and HLA in healthy donors. PCR employed 60 Vbeta and 13 Jbeta primers. Data came from immunoSEQ multiplex PCR; TCRdb stores just in-frame clones and leaves some out. The repertoire has about 180,000 clones, 80% of them found once; the top ten carry around 5.4%. The sequenced material came from PBMCs. Every receptor here comes from a man aged 35 to 55 in good health and CMV-seronegative.

The chain is built from TRBV6-5 and TRBJ1-4; TRBD1 might be the D (6 bases). Looked up from germline, CDR1 is MNHEY and CDR2 is SVGAGI. Trimming took 10 bases from V and 4 from J, leaving 16 bases between them. The CDR3 runs 14 residues. The CDR3 region has the DNA TGTGCCAACAGACAGACAGGAAATAATGAAAAACTGTTTTTT. Protein: CANRQTGNNEKLFF.

The V gene is TRBV18, the J gene TRBJ2-2, with 11 bases fitting TRBD1. The CDR3 loop spans 18 amino acids. Per germline, CDR1 KGHSH and CDR2 LQKENI. The J segment lost 5 bases and the V segment lost 1 base, leaving 9 bases of the junction unmatched. The CDR3 loop is CASSPLSPGTGGTGELFF. CDR3 DNA sequence: TGTGCCAGCTCACCACTCTCCCCCGGGACAGGGGGAACCGGGGAGCTGTTTTTT.

V is TRBV4-3 and J is TRBJ2-5, with 8 bases aligning to TRBD2. Germline CDR1 LGHNA, CDR2 YSLEER. V lost 0 bases to trimming and J lost 6 bases; unmatched junction nucleotides: 6. This CDR3 has 15 amino acids. This CDR3 reads CASSQERLAGKTQYF. Written as DNA, the CDR3 is TGCGCCAGCAGCCAAGAGAGGTTAGCGGGAAAGACCCAGTACTTC.

V is TRBV11-2 and J is TRBJ2-7; TRBD2 matches at 7 bases. CDR3 length: 15 residues. J was trimmed by 5 bases and V by 5 bases; bases with no gene match: 12. Per germline, CDR1 SGHAT and CDR2 FQNNGV. The chain's CDR3 is CASSRPGGRANEQYF. The CDR3 nucleotides read TGTGCCAGCAGCCGCCCAGGAGGGAGGGCGAACGAGCAGTACTTC. Variable domain in full (rest from reference TRBV11-2 and TRBJ2-7): EAGVAQSPRYKIIEKRQSVAFWCNPISGHATLYWYQQILGQGPKLLIQFQNNGVVDDSQLPKDRFSAERLKGVDSTLKIQPAKLEDSAVYLCASSRPGGRANEQYFGPGTRLTVT.

The sample holds one count of this clone. The chain couples TRBV19 to TRBJ1-6, with 8 bases identical to TRBD1. Trimming cost V 6 bases and J 7 bases; bases outside gene matches: 8. The CDR3 consists of 15 residues. Germline values: CDR1 LNHDA, CDR2 SQIVND (reference sequence). The DNA of the CDR3 is TGTGCCAGTAGCCGGACAGGGCTGAACAATTCACCCCTCCACTTT. It specifies CASSRTGLNNSPLHF.

The sample holds one count of this clone. The chain is built from TRBV30 and TRBJ2-1; tentative D call: TRBD2 (6 bases). Germline CDR1 reads GTSNPN; CDR2 reads SVGIG (reference sequence). This CDR3 region has 15 residues. V was cut by 4 bases and J by 0 bases, with 13 bases left in between. CDR3 DNA sequence: TGTGCCTGGACGGTGGGGGGAAACTCCTACAATGAGCAGTTCTTC. Translating gives CAWTVGGNSYNEQFF.

The V gene is TRBV7-2, the J gene TRBJ2-7; 13 bases align to TRBD2. Germline lookup yields CDR1 SGHTA and CDR2 FQGNSA. With V trimmed by 5 bases and J by 1 base, 5 bases remained unmatched. CDR3 length equals 16 residues. The CDR3 region has the DNA TGTGCCAGCAGCCCTACGACTAGCGGGGGGTCCTACGAGCAGTACTTC. As protein: CASSPTTSGGSYEQYF. The whole variable domain, remainder taken from reference TRBV7-2 and TRBJ2-7, is GAGVSQSPSNKVTEKGKDVELRCDPISGHTALYWYRQSLGQGLEFLIYFQGNSAPDKSGLPSDRFSAERTGGSVSTLTIQRTQQEDSAVYLCASSPTTSGGSYEQYFGPGTRLTVT.

V gene TRBV19 combines with J gene TRBJ1-3; D remains unclear. Germline V gives CDR1 LNHDA, CDR2 SQIVND (reference sequence). This CDR3 region has 14 residues. V lost 1 base and J 2 bases, leaving 6 bases between the germline ends. CDR3 in amino acids: CASSIGTPGNTIYF. The CDR3, as DNA: TGTGCCAGTAGTATAGGGACTCCTGGAAACACCATATATTTT.